Reported below is one T cell receptor beta chain. A unique molecular identifier was carried by every single TCR cDNA molecule. TCRdb independently ran MiXCR on the 5' RACE reads; one entry per CDR3 protein. The sample has 40,000 to 50,000 distinct CDR3 sequences, 7.6% seen once. This entry comes from a study of spatial heterogeneity in lung cancer. Time point defined: sample taken at primary tumor resection. Material for sequencing was whole RNA from tumor, nontumor lung or frozen PBMC, left unsorted. Untreated early-stage non-small cell lung cancer patients, some 70 in total, were the donors. CDR1 and CDR2 from the germline V gene are SGHTA and FQGNSA. The CDR3 is 16 amino acids. The germline V and J ends were trimmed by 5 bases and 5 bases, with 18 bases remaining between them.

Sample: PBMCs, taken at surgery. This receptor was identified in a female donor with early-stage non-small cell lung cancer. The rearrangement links TRBV7-2 to TRBJ2-2; D might be TRBD2 (5 bases). The CDR3 reads CASSPNPERETGELFF. The CDR3 DNA is TGTGCCAGCAGCCCAAATCCGGAGAGGGAAACCGGGGAGCTGTTTTTT.